This TCR beta chain came from a study of T cells after yellow fever vaccination (dated by TCRdb to about 2019). Background for the entire study: The SMART-Seq v4 Ultra Low Input RNA kit was used to prepare libraries from fractions with low cell numbers. Bulk PBMC replicates and cell subsets were isolated from blood drawn at multiple timepoints before and after both primary and secondary immunization. To follow T-cell clones before and after primary and booster YFV17D yellow fever vaccination, bulk TCR alpha and beta repertoires were sequenced over time. The cohort comprised two healthy male donors, one aged 18 to 30 and one aged 30 to 40 years.

The sample's treatment or condition, from its label and the paper: live attenuated yellow fever vaccine strain. PBMCs were isolated from peripheral blood using a standard Ficoll-Paque protocol. Dynabeads CD4 and CD8 positive selection kits were used to isolate the CD4 and CD8 T-cell fractions. RNA was extracted with TriZol from bulk PBMCs, CD4 and CD8 fractions, and dextramer-positive and dextramer-negative fractions. Summary of the overall study and its limitations: The secondary T-cell response was weaker than the primary response but faster, peaking on day 5 instead of day 15. A small fraction of clonotypes appeared in both the CD4 and CD8 compartments, likely as a result of convergent recombination. The study included only a couple of donors, which limits how far the findings can be generalized. Most clones expanded after primary vaccination (around 96% of CD4 and around 89% of CD8) were re-detected after the booster, suggesting that broad memory maintenance occurred. FACS-sorted repertoires could contain abundant contaminating clonotypes from the bulk population, so computational filtering was required.

This clonotype showed up just a few times. This clone's antigen is unknown. One base away there is no much larger clone; base qualities are not given. As encoded in the germline V gene, CDR1 is MNHEY while CDR2 is SVGAGI. V and J are truncated by 0 bases and 4 bases respectively, leaving an intervening sequence of 12 bases. The CDR3 goes from the cysteine to the phenylalanine over 15 residues. The entry retains the CDR3 DNA only, 45 bases that are in frame from base 1. Synthesis of TCR cDNA relied on 5'RACE template switching, a step that introduced a universal primer site along with unique molecular identifiers. Priming for cDNA synthesis came from both the TCR alpha and TCR beta constant segments. Library amplification used two PCR steps, and the second PCR step added sample barcodes and sequencing adapters. Sequencing of the libraries was done on either Illumina HiSeq 2500 (2x100 bp) or NovaSeq (2x150 bp). Regarding the original processing steps: Demultiplexing of reads and collapsing into UMI consensus sequences were performed with MIGEC, and V(D)J alignment was carried out with MiXCR. Clonotypes responding to the vaccine were identified with edgeR on replicate PBMC samples, with the criteria of FDR below 0.01 and a log2 fold change above 5 up to day 15. Each bulk clonotype received a CD4 or CD8 identity based on whether the sequenced CD4 or CD8 repertoire contained that clonotype at higher abundance. TCRdb trimmed the raw reads at Q25, called clones with MiXCR and kept productive beta chains. CDR3 protein duplicates are merged, each entry listing the most common genes and DNA. TCRdb, not the authors, supplied the V and J calls. Present in this sample are around 250,000 distinct CDR3 sequences, 6.9% of which were seen just once. The top ten hold about 0.85% of the sample.

The specimen was CD4+ T cells sorted from PBMCs, collected 15 days after the yellow fever booster vaccination. The chain links TRBV6-5 with TRBJ2-5, with TRBD1 as a weak D call on 6 bases. The origin of this receptor is a man aged 30-40 years who received the YFV17D yellow fever vaccine. The nucleotides read TGTGCCAGCAGTTACTCTGGAGCAGGGGTAGAGACCCAGTACTTC. Translated, this is CASSYSGAGVETQYF.